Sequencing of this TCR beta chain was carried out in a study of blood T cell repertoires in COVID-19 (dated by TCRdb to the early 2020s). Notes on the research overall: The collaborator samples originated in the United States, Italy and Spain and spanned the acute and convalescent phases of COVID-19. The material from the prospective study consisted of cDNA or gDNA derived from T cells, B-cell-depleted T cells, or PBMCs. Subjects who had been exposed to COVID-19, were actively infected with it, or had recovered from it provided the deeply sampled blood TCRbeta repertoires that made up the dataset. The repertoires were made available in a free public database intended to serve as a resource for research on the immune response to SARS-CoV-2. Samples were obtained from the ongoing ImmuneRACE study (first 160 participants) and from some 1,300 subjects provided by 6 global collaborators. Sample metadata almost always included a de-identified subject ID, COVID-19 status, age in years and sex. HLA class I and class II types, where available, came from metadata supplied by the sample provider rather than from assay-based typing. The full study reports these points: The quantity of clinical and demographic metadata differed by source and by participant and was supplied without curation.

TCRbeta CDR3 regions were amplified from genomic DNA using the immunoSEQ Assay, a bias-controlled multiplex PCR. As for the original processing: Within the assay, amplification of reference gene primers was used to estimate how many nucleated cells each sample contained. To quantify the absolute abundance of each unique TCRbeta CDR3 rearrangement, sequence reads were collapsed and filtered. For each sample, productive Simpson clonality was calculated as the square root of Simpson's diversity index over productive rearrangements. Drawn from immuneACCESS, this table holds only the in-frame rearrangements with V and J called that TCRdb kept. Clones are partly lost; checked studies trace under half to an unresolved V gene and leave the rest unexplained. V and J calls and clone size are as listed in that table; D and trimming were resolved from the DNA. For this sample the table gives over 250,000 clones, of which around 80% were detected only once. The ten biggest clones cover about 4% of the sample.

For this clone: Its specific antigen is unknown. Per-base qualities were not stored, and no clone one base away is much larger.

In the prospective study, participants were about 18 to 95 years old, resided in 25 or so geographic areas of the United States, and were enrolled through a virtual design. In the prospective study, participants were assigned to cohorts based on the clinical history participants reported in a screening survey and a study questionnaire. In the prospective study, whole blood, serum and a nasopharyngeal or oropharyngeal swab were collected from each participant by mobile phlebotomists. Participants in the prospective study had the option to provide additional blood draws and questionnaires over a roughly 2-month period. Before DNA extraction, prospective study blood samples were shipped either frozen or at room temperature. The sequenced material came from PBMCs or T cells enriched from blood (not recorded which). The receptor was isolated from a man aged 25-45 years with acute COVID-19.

The DNA sequence is as follows: TGTGCCAGCAGTGACTCCGGGACTACAGATACGCAGTATTTT. This encodes CASSDSGTTDTQYF. This chain joins TRBV6-4 to TRBJ2-3; a weak D assignment points to TRBD2 (6 bases agree). Trimming removed 0 bases from V and 3 bases from J, leaving 7 bases between the germline ends. CDR1 and CDR2 are read off the germline V gene as MRHNA and SNTAGT. Including the terminal cysteine and phenylalanine, the CDR3 comprises 14 residues. The only DNA kept is the CDR3, 42 bases in frame from the first base.